Below, one T cell receptor beta chain is given with its context. Its antigen is undetermined. The TCR beta cDNA libraries contained unique molecular identifiers. Once roughly 0.85 to 11 million T cells were used, roughly 0.5 million cDNA molecules resulted. MiXCR was run by TCRdb on the PCR reads, yielding one entry per CDR3 protein. The sample has roughly 670,000 distinct CDR3 sequences; around 64% are singletons. This sample stems from a study of post-analysis software for immune sequencing data. About the study: Secondary progressive, relapsing-remitting and progressive-relapsing multiple sclerosis were among the included disease courses.

Study-wide findings and caveats: F measure showed strong co-clustering of same-batch samples. With TRBV5-6, TRBV5-1 and TRBV20-1 included, about five TRBV segments were more frequent in patients than in controls. Normalized Chao1 diversity was significantly lower in multiple sclerosis patients than in controls.

The germline V gene has CDR1 SGHVS and CDR2 FQNEAQ. V was trimmed by 2 bases and J by 5 bases, leaving 15 bases between them. The CDR3 is 15 residues long. The chain combines TRBV7-8 with TRBJ2-5, with D perhaps matching TRBD2 (5 bases). This TCR derives from a girl aged 2 to 10 with multiple sclerosis. Sequenced: blood. The CDR3 spells CASSLFRPPGETQYF. The CDR3 DNA follows: TGTGCCAGCAGCTTATTTAGGCCTCCGGGGGAGACCCAGTACTTC.